Presented here are 21 T cell receptor beta chains from one specimen sequenced in a study of T cell responses to AZD1222 COVID-19 vaccine. TCRdb's table, derived via immunoSEQ multiplex PCR, lists solely in-frame clones and lacks some. Here the sample spans 120,000 to 150,000 clones, around 90% being singletons. Sequenced material: peripheral blood, taken 28 days after the second dose of the MenACWY control vaccine. These receptors were taken from an adult who received the MenACWY meningococcal vaccine as a control.

V is TRBV6-1 and J is TRBJ2-5, with D possibly matching TRBD2 (7 bases). CDR1 is MNHNS and CDR2 is SASEGT in the germline V gene. V was cut by 2 bases and J by 5 bases, with 12 bases left in between. There are 14 residues in the CDR3. This CDR3 is CASSERTRGETQYF. The CDR3 coding sequence is TGTGCCAGCAGTGAACGGACTAGGGGGGAGACCCAGTACTTC.

V gene TRBV7-2 combines with J gene TRBJ2-3; D uncertain. Trimming left V 2 bases short and J 3 bases short, with 9 bases between. CDR1 SGHTA and CDR2 FQGNSA come from the germline V gene. The CDR3 is made up of 14 amino acids. CDR3 DNA sequence: TGTGCCAGCAGCTTATTAATGAGGACAGATACGCAGTATTTT. Translated: CASSLLMRTDTQYF.

V gene TRBV5-8 combines with J gene TRBJ1-6, with D possibly TRBD1 on 5 matching bases. The CDR3 contains 16 residues. V lost 9 bases and J lost 4, with 20 bases in between. Germline V gene sequence: CDR1 SGHTS, CDR2 YDEGEE. In nucleotides, the CDR3 is TGTGCCACAGCGCGAACGACCGGGACTTATAATTCACCCCTCCACTTT. Translation gives CATARTTGTYNSPLHF.

V gene TRBV6-5 combines with J gene TRBJ1-1, with 8 bases lining up with TRBD1. CDR1 and CDR2 from the germline V gene are MNHEY and SVGAGI. V dropped 6 bases and J dropped 2; count of bases not matched to a gene: 8. This CDR3 has 15 amino acids. The CDR3 coding sequence is TGTGCCAGCAGAGACGGACAGGGCCAAAACACTGAAGCTTTCTTT. Translating gives CASRDGQGQNTEAFF.

This sequence joins TRBV19 and TRBJ2-3; 9 bases line up with TRBD2. The CDR3 has 15 amino acids. V shed 10 bases, J shed 0 bases, and the junction held 8 bases outside the gene matches. Germline V lookup: CDR1 LNHDA, CDR2 SQIVND (reference sequence). The CDR3 reads CATGTSKSSTDTQYF. In nucleotides, the CDR3 is TGTGCCACCGGGACTAGCAAGTCTAGCACAGATACGCAGTATTTT.

The J gene is TRBJ1-1, the V gene TRBV28; 10 positions match TRBD1. V lost 6 bases and J lost 7; bases outside the gene matches: 8. CDR3 length equals 14 residues. Germline V CDR1 and CDR2: MDHEN, SYDVKM. CDR3 coding DNA: TGTGCCAGCAGGGCCGGGACAGGGGACTATGAAGCTTTCTTT. Translation: CASRAGTGDYEAFF.

The V and J genes are TRBV28 and TRBJ2-7; D gene uncertain. CDR1 is MDHEN, CDR2 SYDVKM, per germline. Between the trimmed V and J ends, which lost 5 bases and 5 bases, there was a span of 7 bases. The CDR3 covers 11 residues. The CDR3 loop reads CASSTNNEQYF. In DNA, the CDR3 is TGTGCCAGCAGTACGAACAACGAGCAGTACTTC.

The chain combines TRBV6-5 with TRBJ2-7; D is unclear. The CDR3 is 12 amino acids. Trimming took off 6 bases at V and 3 bases at J, with 9 bases between the two ends. Per germline, CDR1 MNHEY and CDR2 SVGAGI. CDR3 in DNA: TGTGCCAGCAGGTCCCCGGTCTACGAGCAGTACTTC. Its protein is CASRSPVYEQYF.

J is TRBJ2-2 and V is TRBV7-8; 9 positions agree with TRBD1. After removal of 5 bases from V and 6 bases from J, the junction contained 10 bases not matched to a gene. The CDR3 spans 16 residues. Per the germline V gene, CDR1 is SGHVS and CDR2 is FQNEAQ. CDR3 sequence reads: CASSTLRGQGSGELFF. Written as DNA, the CDR3 is TGTGCCAGCAGCACACTCCGTGGACAGGGGTCCGGGGAGCTGTTTTTT.

J is TRBJ2-2 and V is TRBV18; D not certain. The CDR3 length is 14 residues. Trimming removed 5 bases from V and 1 base from J, with 8 bases in between. Germline loops: CDR1 KGHSH, CDR2 LQKENI. CDR3 sequence reads: CASSFTENTGELFF. CDR3 in DNA: TGTGCCAGCTCATTCACAGAGAACACCGGGGAGCTGTTTTTT.

The V gene is TRBV11-2, the J gene TRBJ2-3, with 8 bases lining up with TRBD2. The germline V gene has CDR1 SGHAT and CDR2 FQNNGV. The junction had 11 bases not matched to a gene; V was cut back by 4 bases and J by 14 bases. This CDR3 comprises 13 residues. This chain's CDR3 is CASSSPPGTSLYF. The CDR3 region has the DNA TGTGCCAGCAGCTCACCCCCCGGGACTAGTTTGTATTTT.

In its sample, this clone was seen a few times. This chain uses TRBV7-6 with TRBJ2-2, with unresolved D. Looked up from germline, CDR1 is SGHVS and CDR2 is FNYEAQ. V was clipped by 4 bases and J by 5 bases, with 8 bases between them. The CDR3 totals 13 residues. The CDR3 loop is CASSSTATGELFF. The CDR3 DNA reads as TGTGCCAGCAGCTCAACAGCGACCGGGGAGCTGTTTTTT.

The chain couples TRBV6-5 to TRBJ1-3; the D is unclear. CDR1 is MNHEY, CDR2 SVGAGI, per germline. The CDR3 is 14 amino acids. The V end lost 8 bases, the J end lost 4 bases, and 15 bases lay between the germline ends. CDR3 DNA sequence: TGTGCCAGCGGCAAGGAGGGCGTCGGAAACACCATATATTTT. Its translation is CASGKEGVGNTIYF.

The genes are TRBV7-9 and TRBJ1-6, with 7 bases aligning to TRBD1. Germline CDR1 and CDR2: SEHNR and FQNEAQ (reference sequence). This CDR3 has 14 amino acids. The V segment lost 5 bases and the J segment 11 bases; nucleotides outside the gene matches: 9. CDR3: CASSEGATGTPLHF. In DNA, the CDR3 is TGTGCCAGCAGCGAGGGCGCGACAGGGACACCCCTCCACTTT.

The J gene is TRBJ1-2, the V gene TRBV4-3; D is perhaps TRBD1 (5 bases). Germline-derived CDR1 and CDR2 are LGHNA and YSLEER. The CDR3 contains 15 residues. V lost 0 bases and J 5 bases, leaving 13 bases between the germline ends. The CDR3 here is CASSQDPGRGYGYTF. DNA for the CDR3: TGCGCCAGCAGCCAAGATCCGGGCCGGGGGTATGGCTACACCTTC.

The CDR3 DNA is TGTGCCAGCAGCTTGGAGCCATGGACAGGGGGCTTTGGGGCCAACGTCCTGACTTTC. It specifies CASSLEPWTGGFGANVLTF. V is TRBV5-5 and J is TRBJ2-6, with 11 bases fitting TRBD1. Per germline, CDR1 SGHKS and CDR2 YYEKEE (reference sequence). The CDR3 spans 19 residues. J was trimmed by 3 bases and V by 0 bases; bases with no gene match: 8.

The rearrangement joins TRBV11-3 to TRBJ2-2; TRBD2 agrees at 7 bases. Germline CDR1 and CDR2: SGHNT and YENEEA. Unmatched junction bases numbered 4, after V lost 3 bases and J lost 0 bases. The CDR3 loop spans 16 amino acids. The CDR3 protein is CASSFGGDPNTGELFF. DNA of the CDR3: TGTGCCAGCAGCTTTGGGGGGGACCCGAACACCGGGGAGCTGTTTTTT. Together with reference TRBV11-3 and TRBJ2-2, the CDR3 gives the full variable domain: EAGVVQSPRYKIIEKKQPVAFWCNPISGHNTLYWYLQNLGQGPELLIRYENEEAVDDSQLPKDRFSAERLKGVDSTLKIQPAELGDSAVYLCASSFGGDPNTGELFFGEGSRLTVL.

The chain has TRBV10-3 and TRBJ1-1, with a possible D match to TRBD1 (5 bases). V lost 2 bases to trimming and J lost 4 bases, with 11 bases between them. CDR3 length: 14 amino acids. The germline V gene has CDR1 ENHRY and CDR2 SYGVKD. The CDR3 region has the DNA TGTGCCATCAGTGAGATGGAGGGACTCACTGAAGCTTTCTTT. Its protein product is CAISEMEGLTEAFF.

The chain couples TRBV6-4 to TRBJ2-1; maybe TRBD1 (5 bases). This CDR3 contains 16 residues. CDR1 is MRHNA, CDR2 SNTAGT, per germline. The V and J ends lost 6 bases and 0 bases respectively, with 15 bases between them. The CDR3 here is CASSPWGQGSYNEQFF. CDR3 coding DNA: TGTGCCAGCAGCCCCTGGGGTCAGGGCTCCTACAATGAGCAGTTCTTC.

This clone has a handful of counts. The chain is built from TRBV15 and TRBJ2-3; D gene uncertain. Trimming cost V 0 bases and J 4 bases, with 5 bases left between them. Germline-derived CDR1 and CDR2 are LNHNV and YYDKDF (reference sequence). This CDR3 comprises 13 residues. The CDR3 nucleotides are TGTGCCACCAGCAGAGATCTACCAGATACGCAGTATTTT. As protein: CATSRDLPDTQYF.

V and J are TRBV19 and TRBJ2-3; TRBD2 is a possible D gene (6 bases). In germline, CDR1 is LNHDA, CDR2 SQIVND (reference sequence). With 5 bases removed from V and 1 base from J, the gap between germline ends came to 13 bases. The CDR3 is 15 residues long. CDR3 residues: CASSLIAAGTDTQYF. As DNA, the CDR3 is TGTGCCAGTAGTCTTATAGCGGCCGGCACAGATACGCAGTATTTT. Looking up the rest from reference TRBV19 and TRBJ2-3 gives the full variable domain: DGGITQSPKYLFRKEGQNVTLSCEQNLNHDAMYWYRQDPGQGLRLIYYSQIVNDFQKGDIAEGYSVSREKKESFPLTVTSAQKNPTAFYLCASSLIAAGTDTQYFGPGTRLTVL.